A single sample is the source of the 22 T cell receptor beta chains below, sequenced in a study of technical replicates of blood from a few donors (dated by TCRdb to the late 2010s). Receptor libraries were prepared by the immunoSEQ multiplex PCR assay. TCRdb carries this immuneACCESS record with in-frame sequences only. Its versions omit some clonotypes, under half of them owing to an unresolved V gene in the studies checked, with the rest unexplained. The sample table shows 75,000 to 90,000 clones, and 93% are seen once. The ten largest clones add up to roughly 0.25% of the sample. The sample was T cells isolated from PBMCs. These receptors came from a human donor in good health.

The chain employs TRBV9 and TRBJ1-5; no reliable D call. Looked up from germline, CDR1 is SGDLS and CDR2 is YYNGEE. Trimming cost V 0 bases and J 5 bases, with 12 bases left between them. The CDR3 covers 15 residues. Here the CDR3 reads CASSVGVTEDQPQHF. For the CDR3, the DNA is TGTGCCAGCAGCGTAGGGGTAACAGAAGATCAGCCCCAGCATTTT.

The rearrangement uses TRBV19 and TRBJ2-2; 9 nucleotides agree with TRBD2. The V gene's germline CDR1 is LNHDA and CDR2 SQIVND (reference sequence). The CDR3 is 15 residues long. Losses at the gene ends were 1 base for V and 5 bases for J; bases not matched to a gene: 2. The CDR3 region is CASSIASGETGELFF. CDR3 bases: TGTGCCAGTAGTATAGCTAGCGGGGAAACCGGGGAGCTGTTTTTT.

A single count supports this clone. The chain carries TRBV4-1 and TRBJ2-1; 11 bases are shared with TRBD2. The CDR3 consists of 16 residues. Looked up from germline, CDR1 is MGHRA and CDR2 is YSYEKL. V lost 4 bases, J lost 9 bases, and 11 bases stayed unmatched. The CDR3: CASSRSIAGGPGEQFF. The CDR3 DNA sequence: TGCGCCAGCAGCCGTTCTATAGCGGGGGGGCCGGGTGAGCAGTTCTTC.

This sequence joins TRBV5-4 and TRBJ1-6; D call uncertain. The CDR3 runs to 16 residues. Trimming removed 1 base from V and 7 bases from J, with 15 bases in between. Per germline, CDR1 SGHNT and CDR2 YYREEE (reference sequence). The CDR3 region has the DNA TGTGCCAGCAGCTTGCGAGATCTCCATCCAAATTCACCCCTCCACTTT. This encodes CASSLRDLHPNSPLHF.

The CDR3 protein is CASSPGQVNTEAFF. The DNA for the CDR3 is TGTGCCAGCTCACCCGGACAGGTAAACACTGAAGCTTTCTTT. This chain connects TRBV18 to TRBJ1-1, with 7 bases fitting TRBD1. V was clipped by 3 bases and J by 2 bases; unmatched bases: 3. This CDR3 is 14 amino acids long. CDR1 and CDR2 from the germline V gene are KGHSH and LQKENI.

J is TRBJ2-1 and V is TRBV11-3; 9 nucleotides agree with TRBD2. The CDR3 sequence is 15 residues long. In germline, CDR1 is SGHNT, CDR2 YENEEA. With 1 base clipped from V and 6 bases from J, the junction kept 4 bases outside the gene matches. CDR3 region: CASSLGVAGVNEQFF. As DNA, the CDR3 is TGTGCCAGCAGCTTAGGAGTAGCGGGGGTCAATGAGCAGTTCTTC. Supplemented by reference TRBV11-3 and TRBJ2-1, the full variable domain reads EAGVVQSPRYKIIEKKQPVAFWCNPISGHNTLYWYLQNLGQGPELLIRYENEEAVDDSQLPKDRFSAERLKGVDSTLKIQPAELGDSAVYLCASSLGVAGVNEQFFGPGTRLTVL.

This chain joins TRBV11-2 and TRBJ2-4; a weak D match, TRBD1 (6 bases). CDR3 length equals 14 residues. Between the trimmed V and J ends, which lost 5 bases and 9 bases, there was a span of 17 bases. CDR1 and CDR2 from the germline V gene are SGHAT and FQNNGV. CDR3 amino acids: CASSPGQTMGIQYF. The CDR3 DNA sequence: TGTGCCAGCAGCCCGGGACAAACCATGGGCATTCAGTACTTC. Full variable domain (outside the CDR3, taken from reference TRBV11-2 and TRBJ2-4): EAGVAQSPRYKIIEKRQSVAFWCNPISGHATLYWYQQILGQGPKLLIQFQNNGVVDDSQLPKDRFSAERLKGVDSTLKIQPAKLEDSAVYLCASSPGQTMGIQYFGAGTRLSVL.

This sequence joins TRBV6-1 and TRBJ2-7; D may be TRBD2 (6 bases). Germline V gives CDR1 MNHNS, CDR2 SASEGT. CDR3 size: 15 residues. V was shortened by 6 bases and J by 2 bases, with 17 bases between the two germline ends. The CDR3 bases are TGTGCCAGCAGCGATGGGACTTTTATTCCCTACGAGCAGTACTTC. Protein: CASSDGTFIPYEQYF.

This chain links TRBV6-4 with TRBJ1-4, with D perhaps TRBD1 (5 bases). The V gene's germline CDR1 is MRHNA and CDR2 SNTAGT. The CDR3 spans 14 residues. Deletions cut 2 bases from V and 5 bases from J, with 9 bases between. DNA of the CDR3: TGTGCCAGCAGTGACGGGACTGCAAATGAAAAACTGTTTTTT. Protein sequence: CASSDGTANEKLFF.

J is TRBJ2-2 and V is TRBV7-9, with D possibly matching TRBD1 (6 bases). Germline CDR1 reads SEHNR; CDR2 reads FQNEAQ (reference sequence). This CDR3 has 13 residues. Trimming removed 6 bases at V and 7 bases at J, with 12 bases between. CDR3 nucleotides: TGTGCCAGCAGAACAGGGCTGGTCGGGGAGCTGTTTTTT. It specifies CASRTGLVGELFF.

The gene calls are TRBV6-1 and TRBJ2-7; D not certain. The CDR3 contains 15 residues. Deletions cut 5 bases from V and 3 bases from J, with 17 bases between. The germline gives CDR1 MNHNS, CDR2 SASEGT. CDR3 protein: CASSSYTGSYYEQYF. The DNA for the CDR3 is TGTGCCAGCAGTTCATATACCGGGTCCTACTACGAGCAGTACTTC.

The chain couples TRBV30 to TRBJ2-1, with TRBD2 identical over 8 bases. The CDR3 is 15 amino acids. Germline trimming cut 1 base from V and 4 bases from J; bases unmatched to any gene: 6. Germline V gene data show CDR1 as GTSNPN and CDR2 as SVGIG (reference sequence). CDR3 loop: CAWSESSGDYNEQFF. The CDR3 DNA reads as TGTGCCTGGAGTGAGAGTAGCGGGGATTACAATGAGCAGTTCTTC.

The CDR3 reads CASSPTGTGELFF. Written as DNA, the CDR3 is TGTGCCAGCAGTCCTACAGGGACCGGGGAGCTGTTTTTT. V usage is TRBV2 and J usage is TRBJ2-2, with D possibly matching TRBD1 (6 bases). The CDR3 runs 13 residues. The V gene's germline CDR1 is SNHLY and CDR2 FYNNEI. Between the trimmed V and J ends, which lost 5 bases and 5 bases, there was a span of 9 bases.

The chain joins TRBV30 to TRBJ2-1; 12 bases map to TRBD2. The ends lost 3 bases at V and 4 bases at J; junction bases unmatched: 19. The length of the CDR3 is 20 residues. Germline CDR1 GTSNPN, CDR2 SVGIG (reference sequence). The CDR3 sequence is CAWRLQPTSGGSITYNEQFF. CDR3 sequence (DNA): TGTGCCTGGAGGCTTCAACCGACTAGCGGGGGTTCCATTACGTACAATGAGCAGTTCTTC.

The rearrangement joins TRBV28 to TRBJ2-4; 9 bases map to TRBD2. CDR1 MDHEN and CDR2 SYDVKM come from the germline V gene. This CDR3 has 18 amino acids. V dropped 5 bases and J dropped 0; count of bases not matched to a gene: 11. The CDR3 sequence is CASSVLAGRTIAKNIQYF. The CDR3 DNA sequence: TGTGCCAGCAGTGTGCTAGCGGGACGAACTATAGCCAAAAACATTCAGTACTTC. The full variable domain, in which reference TRBV28 and TRBJ2-4 provide the parts outside the CDR3, is DVKVTQSSRYLVKRTGEKVFLECVQDMDHENMFWYRQDPGLGLRLIYFSYDVKMKEKGDIPEGYSVSREKKERFSLILESASTNQTSMYLCASSVLAGRTIAKNIQYFGAGTRLSVL.

The rearrangement uses TRBV6-6 and TRBJ2-7; D is unresolved. Germline V gives CDR1 MNHNY, CDR2 SVGAGI (reference sequence). V shed 2 bases and J shed 4 bases, with 12 bases lying between them. There are 14 residues in the CDR3. This chain's CDR3 is CASSYEPPKYEQYF. The CDR3 DNA follows: TGTGCCAGCAGTTACGAGCCCCCAAAGTACGAGCAGTACTTC.

This clone was seen just once. This chain joins TRBV7-6 and TRBJ2-1; D perhaps matches TRBD2 (5 bases). The germline gives CDR1 SGHVS, CDR2 FNYEAQ. This CDR3 region has 14 residues. Deletions cut 5 bases from V and 3 bases from J, with 11 bases between. CDR3: CASSQRRGYNEQFF. For the CDR3, the DNA is TGTGCCAGCAGCCAGCGTCGGGGCTACAATGAGCAGTTCTTC.

V is TRBV5-5 and J is TRBJ2-5; D is undetermined. Germline CDR1 reads SGHKS; CDR2 reads YYEKEE (reference sequence). There are 14 residues in the CDR3. Trimming took off 4 bases at V and 4 bases at J, with 14 bases between the two ends. CDR3 coding DNA: TGTGCCAGCAGCGCCGGAGTTATGGGAGAGACCCAGTACTTC. Its translation is CASSAGVMGETQYF. Drawing the rest from reference TRBV5-5 and TRBJ2-5, the complete variable domain is DAGVTQSPTHLIKTRGQQVTLRCSPISGHKSVSWYQQVLGQGPQFIFQYYEKEERGRGNFPDRFSARQFPNYSSELNVNALLLGDSALYLCASSAGVMGETQYFGPGTRLLVL.

The rearrangement uses TRBV15 and TRBJ2-7; weak D call: TRBD2 (7 bases). From germline, CDR1 is LNHNV and CDR2 YYDKDF (reference sequence). The CDR3 extends over 17 amino acids. Trimming stripped 0 bases from V and 2 bases from J, with 17 bases between. In DNA, the CDR3 is TGTGCCACCAGCAGAGATGGGAGGGGGGGTTTTCCCTACGAGCAGTACTTC. Translated: CATSRDGRGGFPYEQYF.

This chain uses TRBV5-6 with TRBJ2-1; D is possibly TRBD2 (7 bases). Trimming took off 6 bases at V and 8 bases at J, with 18 bases between the two ends. This CDR3 comprises 14 residues. Germline V gene data show CDR1 as SGHDT and CDR2 as YYEEEE. CDR3 protein: CASNIGGGEDEQFF. The CDR3 DNA reads TGTGCCAGCAATATAGGAGGGGGGGAGGATGAGCAGTTCTTC.

This clone was picked up a small number of times. The J gene is TRBJ1-2, the V gene TRBV10-1, with D uncertain. The germline gives CDR1 WNHNN, CDR2 SYGVQD (reference sequence). The CDR3 runs 14 residues. V lost 5 bases to trimming and J lost 3 bases, with 13 bases between them. Written as DNA, the CDR3 is TGCGCCAGCAGTCCCTCAGGAGGGTACTATGGCTACACCTTC. Its protein is CASSPSGGYYGYTF.

Comment on this clone: An end of the junction differs from the germline gene, which may be a read error. The rearrangement links TRBV5-4 to TRBJ1-6, with a weak D call TRBD1 (5 bases). Germline CDR1 reads SGHNT; CDR2 reads YYREEE (reference sequence). This CDR3 comprises 16 residues. CDR3 DNA: TGTGCCAGCAGCGCTCGACAGAGCTCCTATAATTTACCCCTCCACTTT. As protein: CASSARQSSYNLPLHF. The variable domain in full, completed from reference TRBV5-4 and TRBJ1-6, reads ETGVTQSPTHLIKTRGQQVTLRCSSQSGHNTVSWYQQALGQGPQFIFQYYREEENGRGNFPPRFSGLQFPNYSSELNVNALELDDSALYLCASSARQSSYNLPLHFGNGTRLTVT.